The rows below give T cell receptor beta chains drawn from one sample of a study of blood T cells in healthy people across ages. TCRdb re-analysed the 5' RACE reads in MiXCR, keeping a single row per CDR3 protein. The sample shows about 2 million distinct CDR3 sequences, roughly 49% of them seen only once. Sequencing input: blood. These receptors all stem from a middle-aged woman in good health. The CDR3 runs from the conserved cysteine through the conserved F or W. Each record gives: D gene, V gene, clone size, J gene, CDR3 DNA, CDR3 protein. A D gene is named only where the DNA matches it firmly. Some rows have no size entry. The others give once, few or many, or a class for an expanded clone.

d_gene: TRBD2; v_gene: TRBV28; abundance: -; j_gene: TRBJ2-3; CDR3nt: TGTGCCAGCCCTCCCCTTTTTAGCGGGGGGTCGTCAGATACGCAGTATTTT; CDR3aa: CASPPLFSGGSSDTQYF
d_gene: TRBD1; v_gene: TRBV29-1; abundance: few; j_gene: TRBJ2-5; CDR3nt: TGCAGCGTTGAGGGCCAGGGGGATGCAGAGACCCAGTACTTC; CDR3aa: CSVEGQGDAETQYF
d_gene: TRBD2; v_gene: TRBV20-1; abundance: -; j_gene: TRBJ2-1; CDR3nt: TGCAGTGCTAGAGCTCTAGCGGGGGGCCCGGATGAGCAGTTCTTC; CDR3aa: CSARALAGGPDEQFF
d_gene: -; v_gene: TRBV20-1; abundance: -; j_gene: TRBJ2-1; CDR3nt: TGCAGTGCTAGAGATAGGCGGAACCTCGGCTACAATGAGCAGTTCTTC; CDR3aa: CSARDRRNLGYNEQFF
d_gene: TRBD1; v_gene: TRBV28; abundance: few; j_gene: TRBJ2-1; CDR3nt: TGTGCCAGCAGTCAGCAACGCTACGACAGGGGGAACTTCGAGCAGTTCTTC; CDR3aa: CASSQQRYDRGNFEQFF
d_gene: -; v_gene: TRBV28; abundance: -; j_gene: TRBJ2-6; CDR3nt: TGTGCCAGCATTAAGGGGGGGGCTGGGGCCAACGTCCTGACTTTC; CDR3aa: CASIKGGAGANVLTF
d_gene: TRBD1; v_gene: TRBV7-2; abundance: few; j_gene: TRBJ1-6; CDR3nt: TGTGCCAGCAGCTTAACAGGGGGATCCCCCCTCCACTTT; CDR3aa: CASSLTGGSPLHF
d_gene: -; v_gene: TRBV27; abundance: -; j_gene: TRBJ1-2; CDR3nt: TGTGCCAGCAGCTTGAACAGGGAGGGCTATGGCTACACCTTC; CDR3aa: CASSLNREGYGYTF
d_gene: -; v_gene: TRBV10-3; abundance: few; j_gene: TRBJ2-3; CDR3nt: TGTGCCATCAGTTCGGGGGCGGAAGATACGCAGTATTTT; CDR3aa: CAISSGAEDTQYF
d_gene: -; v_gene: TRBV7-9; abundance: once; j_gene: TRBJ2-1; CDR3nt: TGTGCCAGCAGCTTAGGGGGGATTAGCGGAGCTGAGCAGTTCTTC; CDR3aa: CASSLGGISGAEQFF
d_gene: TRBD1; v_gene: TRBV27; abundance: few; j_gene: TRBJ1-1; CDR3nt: TGTGCCAGCAGACGGGGGACAGCCGGTACTGAAGCTTTCTTT; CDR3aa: CASRRGTAGTEAFF
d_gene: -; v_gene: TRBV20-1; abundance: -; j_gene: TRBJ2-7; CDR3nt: TGCAGTGCTACGGAGGGGAAAAGCTCCTACGAGCAGTACTTC; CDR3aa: CSATEGKSSYEQYF
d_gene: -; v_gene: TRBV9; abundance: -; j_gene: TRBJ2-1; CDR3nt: TGTGCCAGCAGCGTAGAGTCGGCAGATCAGAGCTCCTACAATGAGCAGTTCTTC; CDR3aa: CASSVESADQSSYNEQFF
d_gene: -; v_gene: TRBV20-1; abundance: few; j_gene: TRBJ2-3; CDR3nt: TGCAGTGCTAGAGAACAGAGGACGCAGTATTTT; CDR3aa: CSAREQRTQYF
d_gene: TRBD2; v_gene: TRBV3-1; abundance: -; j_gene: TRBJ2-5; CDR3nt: TGTGCCAGCATAAAGCGGGGGGGCCAAGAGACCCAGTACTTC; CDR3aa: CASIKRGGQETQYF
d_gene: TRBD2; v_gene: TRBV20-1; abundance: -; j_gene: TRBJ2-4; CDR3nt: TGCAGTGCTAGGACCGGGACTAGTCAGAGCATTCAGTACTTC; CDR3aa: CSARTGTSQSIQYF
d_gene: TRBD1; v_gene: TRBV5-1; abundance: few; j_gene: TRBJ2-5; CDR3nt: TGCGCCAGCAGCAGCACAGGGGGCGCGGTGAGAGAGACCCAGTACTTC; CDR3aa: CASSSTGGAVRETQYF
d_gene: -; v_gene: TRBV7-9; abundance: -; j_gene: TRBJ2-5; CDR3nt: TGTGCCAGTAATAGTGGGCACCTGGGGGAGACCCAGTACTTC; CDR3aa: CASNSGHLGETQYF
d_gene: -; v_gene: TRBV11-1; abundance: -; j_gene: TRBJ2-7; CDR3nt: TGTGCCAGCAGCTACGAGGTTCTCCACGAGCAGTACTTC; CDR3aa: CASSYEVLHEQYF
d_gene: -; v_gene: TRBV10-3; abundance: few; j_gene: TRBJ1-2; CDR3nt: TGTGCCATCAGTGAGTCTTTCTCTCAGCTTCCTGGCTACACCTTC; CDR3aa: CAISESFSQLPGYTF
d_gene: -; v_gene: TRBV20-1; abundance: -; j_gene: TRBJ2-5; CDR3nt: TGCAGTGCTAGACCAAAAGGACTTGTGGAAGAGACCCAGTACTTC; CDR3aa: CSARPKGLVEETQYF
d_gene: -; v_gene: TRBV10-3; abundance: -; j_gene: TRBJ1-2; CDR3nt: TGTGCCATACATAACGGGACTCTTGATGGCTACACCTTC; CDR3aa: CAIHNGTLDGYTF
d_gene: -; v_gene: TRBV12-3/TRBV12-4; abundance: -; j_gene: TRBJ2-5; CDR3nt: TGTGCCAGCAGTTTGGAGTTGAGCGCCCCGGGGGAGACCCAGTACTTC; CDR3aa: CASSLELSAPGETQYF
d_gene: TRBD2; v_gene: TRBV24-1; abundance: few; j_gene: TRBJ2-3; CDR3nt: TGTGCCACCAGTGATTTCACTAGCGGGCTTCAGTATTTT; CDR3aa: CATSDFTSGLQYF
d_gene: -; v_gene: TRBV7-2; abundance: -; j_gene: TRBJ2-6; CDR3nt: TGTGCCAGCAGCTTTTCTCATCCCGGGGCCAACGTCCTGACTTTC; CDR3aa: CASSFSHPGANVLTF
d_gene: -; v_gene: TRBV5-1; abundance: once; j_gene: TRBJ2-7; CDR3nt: TGCGCCAGCAGCCACGCAGGGCGCAGCTACGAGCAGTACTTC; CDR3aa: CASSHAGRSYEQYF
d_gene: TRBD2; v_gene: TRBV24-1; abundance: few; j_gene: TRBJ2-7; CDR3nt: TGTGCCACCAGAAGCGGGGGTCCTGCCTACGAGCAGTACTTC; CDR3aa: CATRSGGPAYEQYF
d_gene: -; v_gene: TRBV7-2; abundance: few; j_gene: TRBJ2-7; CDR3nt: TGTGCCAGCAGCTCACAGGGGGGACTAAACGAGCAGTACTTC; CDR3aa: CASSSQGGLNEQYF
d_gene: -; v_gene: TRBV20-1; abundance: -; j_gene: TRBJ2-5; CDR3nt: TGCAGTGCTCGCTCTGCAGGGCTAGTCTACCAAGAGACCCAGTACTTC; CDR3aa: CSARSAGLVYQETQYF
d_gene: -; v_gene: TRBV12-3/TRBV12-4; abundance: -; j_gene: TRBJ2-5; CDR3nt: TGTGCCAGCAGTTTCCTAGTTGAAGAGACCCAGTACTTC; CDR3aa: CASSFLVEETQYF
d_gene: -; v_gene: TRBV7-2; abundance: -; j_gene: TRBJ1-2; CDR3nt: TGTGCCGGCAGCCCCGATGACTATGGCTACACCTTC; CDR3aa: CAGSPDDYGYTF
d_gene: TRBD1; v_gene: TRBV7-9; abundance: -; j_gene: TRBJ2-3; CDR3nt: TGTGCCAGCAGCACGGACAGGGGGCAAGATACGCAGTATTTT; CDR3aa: CASSTDRGQDTQYF
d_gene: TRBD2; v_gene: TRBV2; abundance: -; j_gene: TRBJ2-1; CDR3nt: TGTGCCAGCAGTGAGCCTAGCGGGGGGGAGGTGGGGCAGTTCTTC; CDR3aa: CASSEPSGGEVGQFF
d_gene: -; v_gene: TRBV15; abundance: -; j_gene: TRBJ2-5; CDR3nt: TGTGCCACCAGCAGAGATTACGCCGCACCCCAAGAGACCCAGTACTTC; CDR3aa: CATSRDYAAPQETQYF
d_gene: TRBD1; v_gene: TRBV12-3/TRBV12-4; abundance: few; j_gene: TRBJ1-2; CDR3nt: TGTGCCAGCAGTATCCTCTTATCGGGACAGCCCTATGGCTACACCTTC; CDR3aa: CASSILLSGQPYGYTF
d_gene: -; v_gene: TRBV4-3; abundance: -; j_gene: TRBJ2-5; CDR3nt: TGCGCCAGCAGCCGAGGAGGGAACACCGAGACCCAGTACTTC; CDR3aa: CASSRGGNTETQYF
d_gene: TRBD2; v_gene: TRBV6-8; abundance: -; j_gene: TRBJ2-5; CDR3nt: TGTGCCAGCAGCTACTTCGTACTTCCGGGACTAGCGGGGGGTCGCCAAGAGACCCAGTACTTC; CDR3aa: CASSYFVLPGLAGGRQETQYF
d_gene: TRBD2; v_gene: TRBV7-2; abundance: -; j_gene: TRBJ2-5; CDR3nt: TGTGCCAGCAGCTTATACGGTAGCGGGGGGGCCTACAATGAGCAGTACTTC; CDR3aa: CASSLYGSGGAYNEQYF
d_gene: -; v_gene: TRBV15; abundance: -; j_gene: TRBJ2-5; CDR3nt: TGTGCCACCAGCAGAGTTTTACAGGGCCAAGAGACCCAGTACTTC; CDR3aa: CATSRVLQGQETQYF
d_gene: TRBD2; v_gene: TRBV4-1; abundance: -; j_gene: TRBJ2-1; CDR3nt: TGCGCCAGCAGCCAAACGGGGACTAGCGGGGGCCGCTCCTACAATGAGCAGTTCTTC; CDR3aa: CASSQTGTSGGRSYNEQFF
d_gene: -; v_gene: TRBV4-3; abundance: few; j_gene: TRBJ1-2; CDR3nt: TGCGCCAGCAGCCAAGATCAACGCTCCAGCTATGGCTACACCTTC; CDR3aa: CASSQDQRSSYGYTF
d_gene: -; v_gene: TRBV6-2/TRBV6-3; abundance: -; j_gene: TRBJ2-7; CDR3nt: TGTGCCAGCAGTCATTACCGGACTACCCGTTACGAGCAGTACTTC; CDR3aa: CASSHYRTTRYEQYF
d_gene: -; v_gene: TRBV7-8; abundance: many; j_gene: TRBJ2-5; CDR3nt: TGTGCCAGCAGCTTTTCCGGAGTCGGCGAGACCCAGTACTTC; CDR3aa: CASSFSGVGETQYF
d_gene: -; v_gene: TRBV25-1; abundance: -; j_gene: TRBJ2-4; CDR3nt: TGTGCCAGCAGTGATCTGGGCGGGGGCCAGAACATTCAGTACTTC; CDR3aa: CASSDLGGGQNIQYF
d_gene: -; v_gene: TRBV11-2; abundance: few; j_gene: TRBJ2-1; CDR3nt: TGTGCCAGCAGCTTCGGGCAGGTTAACTACAATGAGCAGTTCTTC; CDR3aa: CASSFGQVNYNEQFF
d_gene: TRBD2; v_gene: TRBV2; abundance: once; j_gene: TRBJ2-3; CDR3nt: TGTGCCATCCTAGCGGGGAGCACAGATACGCAGTATTTT; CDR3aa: CAILAGSTDTQYF
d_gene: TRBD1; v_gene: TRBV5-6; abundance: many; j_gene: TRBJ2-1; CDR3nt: TGTGCCAGCAGCTTAGTCCGGGACAGAAAAGGGGATGAGCAGTTCTTC; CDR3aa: CASSLVRDRKGDEQFF
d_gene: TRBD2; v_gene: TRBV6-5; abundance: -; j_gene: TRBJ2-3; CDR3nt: TGTGCCAGCAGTTACCGAACTAGCGGGACAGGTAGGGGGGGCACAGATACGCAGTATTTT; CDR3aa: CASSYRTSGTGRGGTDTQYF
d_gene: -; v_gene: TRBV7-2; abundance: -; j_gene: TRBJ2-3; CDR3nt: TGTGCCAGCAGCTTGGACTGGTCCGTCACAGATACGCAGTATTTT; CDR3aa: CASSLDWSVTDTQYF